What follows are 2 T cell receptor beta chains derived from one specimen sequenced in a study of human T cells and chemical hapten exposure (dated by TCRdb to the early 2020s). The sample's time point, from its label and the paper: patch test 3, about 24 weeks after DPC sensitization. Explained via the paper, the treatment or condition label denotes: therapeutic diphenylcyclopropenone sensitization with weekly scalp DPC. To prepare the library, RACE was applied. The instrument was a NextSeq 500. TCRdb cleaned the public reads at Q25 with fastp, built clones with MiXCR and kept in-frame beta chains. All rows with the same CDR3 protein become a single entry with the most common DNA and genes. In all, the sample holds 25,000 to 35,000 distinct CDR3 sequences, and almost 6% of those were seen once. Approximately 5% of the sample is held by the ten biggest clonotypes. The material was whole blood, obtained in connection with sensitization to the hapten diphenylcyclopropenone (DPC). The receptors come from a man aged 30-40 years with alopecia areata. Some clones in this sample may be carry-over from other donors' samples.

This clonotype occurred a few times. The CDR3 DNA is TGCGCCAGCAGCTTGGTACAGGGGGCTCGTGATACGCAGTATTTT. Translating it yields CASSLVQGARDTQYF. V usage is TRBV5-1 and J usage is TRBJ2-3, with 9 bases fitting TRBD1. J was trimmed by 6 bases and V by 0 bases; bases with no gene match: 5. Germline V CDR1 and CDR2: SGHRS, YFSETQ. The CDR3 contains 15 residues. Full variable domain (rest looked up from reference TRBV5-1 and TRBJ2-3): KAGVTQTPRYLIKTRGQQVTLSCSPISGHRSVSWYQQTPGQGLQFLFEYFSETQRNKGNFPGRFSGRQFSNSRSEMNVSTLELGDSALYLCASSLVQGARDTQYFGPGTRLTVL.

This clonotype was picked up many times. This chain links TRBV3-1 with TRBJ2-5; TRBD2 is a possible D gene (5 bases). CDR3 size: 15 residues. V shed 1 base and J shed 5 bases, with 14 bases lying between them. Germline values: CDR1 LGHDT, CDR2 YNNKEL (reference sequence). CDR3 residues: CASSQGERFRETQYF. CDR3 bases: TGTGCCAGCAGCCAAGGGGAGAGGTTTCGGGAGACCCAGTACTTC.